This T cell receptor (beta chain) comes out of a study of blood T cell repertoires in COVID-19. V lost 5 bases, J lost 0 bases, and 10 bases lay in between. Germline V gene data show CDR1 as SQVTM and CDR2 as ANQGSEA. The CDR3 runs 13 residues. The protocol was immunoSEQ multiplex PCR, while the TCRdb copy is restricted to in-frame clones and leaves out a portion. Of more than 200,000 clones detected, about 85% appear once; the ten largest clones hold under 2%. The genes are TRBV29-1 and TRBJ1-1; D may be TRBD1 (6 bases). The TCR sequence derives from a man between 65 and 85 years old with acute or convalescent COVID-19. Sequenced material: peripheral blood. In nucleotides, the CDR3 is TGCAGCGTTCTACAGGGTATGAACACTGAAGCTTTCTTT. This encodes CSVLQGMNTEAFF.